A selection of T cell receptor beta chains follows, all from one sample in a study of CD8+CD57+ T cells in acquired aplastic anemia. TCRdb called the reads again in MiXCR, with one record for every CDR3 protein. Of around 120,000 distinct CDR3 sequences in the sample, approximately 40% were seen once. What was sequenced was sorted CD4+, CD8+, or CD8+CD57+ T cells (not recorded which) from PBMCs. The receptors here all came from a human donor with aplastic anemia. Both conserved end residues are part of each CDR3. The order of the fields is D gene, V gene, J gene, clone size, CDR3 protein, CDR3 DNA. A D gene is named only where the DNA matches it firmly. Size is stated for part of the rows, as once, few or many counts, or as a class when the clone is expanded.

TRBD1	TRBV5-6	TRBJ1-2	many	CASSGQDRGVIYGYTF	TGTGCCAGCAGCGGGCAGGACAGGGGGGTAATCTATGGCTACACCTTC
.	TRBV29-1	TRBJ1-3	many	CSVTRVSSSGNTIYF	TGCAGCGTTACCCGGGTCTCCAGCTCTGGAAACACCATATATTTT
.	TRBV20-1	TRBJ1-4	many	CSASRDPSTNEKLFF	TGCAGTGCTAGCAGGGACCCTTCAACTAATGAAAAACTGTTTTTT
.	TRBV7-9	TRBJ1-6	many	CASTPLSGYNSPLHF	TGTGCCAGCACCCCCTTGAGCGGGTATAATTCACCCCTCCACTTT
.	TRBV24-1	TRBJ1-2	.	CATSDVGTDYGYTF	TGTGCCACCAGTGATGTCGGGACGGACTATGGCTACACCTTC
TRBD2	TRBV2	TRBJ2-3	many	CASSVFSGGADTQYF	TGTGCCAGCAGTGTGTTTAGCGGGGGGGCAGATACGCAGTATTTT
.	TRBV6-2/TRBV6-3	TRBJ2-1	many	CASSYEQNPHFNNEQFF	TGTGCCAGCAGTTACGAGCAGAATCCCCACTTTAACAATGAGCAGTTCTTC
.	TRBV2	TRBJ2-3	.	CASSGSWVGDTQYF	TGTGCCAGCAGTGGGTCTTGGGTGGGAGATACGCAGTATTTT
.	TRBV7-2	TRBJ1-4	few	CASSLVGGAGEKLFF	TGTGCCAGCAGCTTAGTTGGGGGGGCGGGTGAAAAACTGTTTTTT
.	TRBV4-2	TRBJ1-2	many	CASSQDTHPGRGYGYTF	TGTGCCAGCAGCCAAGATACGCATCCAGGGAGGGGGTATGGCTACACCTTC
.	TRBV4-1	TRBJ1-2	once	CASAGDVNYGYTF	TGCGCCAGCGCCGGGGACGTTAACTATGGCTACACCTTC
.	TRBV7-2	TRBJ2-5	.	CASSTGRQETQYF	TGTGCCAGCAGCACTGGGCGCCAAGAGACCCAGTACTTC
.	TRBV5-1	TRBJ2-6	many	CASSPSDPGANVLTF	TGCGCCAGCAGCCCGTCCGACCCGGGGGCCAACGTCCTGACTTTC
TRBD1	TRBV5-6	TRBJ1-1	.	CASSLGRGTDEAFF	TGTGCCAGCAGCTTGGGACGGGGGACAGATGAAGCTTTCTTT
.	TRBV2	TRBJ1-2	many	CASREGGGYTF	TGTGCCAGCAGGGAGGGGGGGGGCTACACCTTC
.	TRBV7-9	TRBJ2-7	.	CASSRPESEQYF	TGTGCCAGCAGCCGCCCGGAGAGCGAGCAGTACTTC
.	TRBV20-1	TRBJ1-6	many	CSARDSGRSGSYNSPLHF	TGCAGTGCTAGAGATTCAGGGAGGTCGGGCTCCTATAATTCACCCCTCCACTTT
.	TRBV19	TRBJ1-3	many	CASGIGPPGNTIYF	TGTGCCAGCGGGATAGGGCCCCCTGGAAACACCATATATTTT
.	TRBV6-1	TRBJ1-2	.	CASSRSSGPGGYTF	TGTGCCAGCAGCCGAAGTTCCGGGCCAGGCGGCTACACCTTC
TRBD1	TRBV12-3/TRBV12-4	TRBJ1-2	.	CASSPPGQGKSHYGYTF	TGTGCCAGCAGCCCGCCGGGACAGGGCAAATCGCACTATGGCTACACCTTC
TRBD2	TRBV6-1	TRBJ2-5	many	CASSLSGGGQTQYF	TGTGCCAGCAGCCTTAGCGGGGGCGGGCAGACCCAGTACTTC
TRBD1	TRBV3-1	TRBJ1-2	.	CASRRGSWTGWAGYTF	TGTGCCAGCCGGCGGGGGTCCTGGACAGGGTGGGCTGGCTACACCTTC
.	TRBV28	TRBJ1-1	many	CASSLGGRTEAFF	TGTGCCAGCAGCTTAGGAGGCCGAACTGAAGCTTTCTTT
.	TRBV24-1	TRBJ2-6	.	CATSDLQGPGGANVLTF	TGTGCCACCAGTGACCTCCAGGGGCCGGGAGGGGCCAACGTCCTGACTTTC
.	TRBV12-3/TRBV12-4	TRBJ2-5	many	CASSLQLETQYF	TGTGCCAGCAGTTTGCAATTGGAGACCCAGTACTTC
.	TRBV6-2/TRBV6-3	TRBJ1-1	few	CASGRKGTAFF	TGTGCCAGCGGCCGTAAAGGAACGGCTTTCTTT
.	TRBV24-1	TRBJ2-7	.	CATGGTESYEQYF	TGTGCCACCGGCGGCACAGAATCCTACGAGCAGTACTTC
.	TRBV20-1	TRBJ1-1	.	CSATTSGTEAFF	TGCAGTGCGACGACCTCAGGGACTGAAGCTTTCTTT
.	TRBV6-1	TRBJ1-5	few	CASSPLNQPQHF	TGTGCCAGCAGTCCCCTCAATCAGCCCCAGCATTTT
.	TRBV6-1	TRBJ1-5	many	CASSERQIRLNQPQHF	TGTGCCAGCAGTGAACGACAGATCAGGCTCAATCAGCCCCAGCATTTT
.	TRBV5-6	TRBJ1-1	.	CASSKPVRGTEAFF	TGTGCCAGCAGCAAACCCGTGAGGGGGACTGAAGCTTTCTTT
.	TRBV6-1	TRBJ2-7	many	CASSEARQLYEQYF	TGTGCCAGCAGTGAAGCGCGACAGTTGTACGAGCAGTACTTC
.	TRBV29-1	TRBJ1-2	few	CSVEPREDGYTF	TGCAGCGTTGAGCCCAGGGAGGATGGCTACACCTTC
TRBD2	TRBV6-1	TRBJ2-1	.	CASSKTSGGAWVNEQFF	TGTGCCAGCAGTAAGACTAGCGGGGGGGCGTGGGTGAATGAGCAGTTCTTC
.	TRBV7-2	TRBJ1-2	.	CASSLEGGYYGYTF	TGTGCCAGCAGCTTAGAAGGGGGGTACTATGGCTACACCTTC
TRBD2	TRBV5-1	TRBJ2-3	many	CASSSGGQLSTDTQYF	TGCGCCAGCAGCTCGGGAGGGCAGCTTAGCACAGATACGCAGTATTTT